This T cell receptor beta chain originates from a study of cytomegalovirus exposure and HLA in healthy donors. Vbeta (60) and Jbeta (13) primers were used in the PCR. Only in-frame clones appear in the TCRdb table, and some are missing; sequencing was by immunoSEQ multiplex PCR. The sample consists of more than 130,000 clones, about 80% of them appearing once. The CDR3 is 15 residues long. The germline CDR1 and CDR2 sequences are MNHEY and SVGAGI. Germline trimming cut 5 bases from V and 11 bases from J; bases unmatched to any gene: 13. Sequencing was carried out using PBMCs. The chain combines TRBV6-5 with TRBJ2-5, with TRBD2 matching 11 bases. The TCR sequence derives from a male donor in good health and CMV-seronegative. In nucleotides, the CDR3 is TGTGCCAGCAGTGCGGGACTAGCGGTTATAGTGGAGCAGTACTTC. It specifies CASSAGLAVIVEQYF.